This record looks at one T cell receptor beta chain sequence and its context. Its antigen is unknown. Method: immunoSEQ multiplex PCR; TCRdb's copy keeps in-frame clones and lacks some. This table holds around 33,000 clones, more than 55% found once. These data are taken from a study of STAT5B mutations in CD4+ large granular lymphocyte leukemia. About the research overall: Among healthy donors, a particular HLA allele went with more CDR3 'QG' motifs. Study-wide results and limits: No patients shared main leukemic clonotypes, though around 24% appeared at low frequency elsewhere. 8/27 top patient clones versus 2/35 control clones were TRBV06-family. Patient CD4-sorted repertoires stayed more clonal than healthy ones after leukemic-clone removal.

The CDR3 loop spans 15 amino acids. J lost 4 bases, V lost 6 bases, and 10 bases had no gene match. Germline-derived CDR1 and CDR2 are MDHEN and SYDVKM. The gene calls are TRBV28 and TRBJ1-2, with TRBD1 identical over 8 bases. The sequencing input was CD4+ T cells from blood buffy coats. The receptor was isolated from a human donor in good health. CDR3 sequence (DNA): TGTGCCAGCAGCTCCGGGACAGGACTCTTCTATGGCTACACCTTC. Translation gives CASSSGTGLFYGYTF.